This T cell receptor beta chain was profiled in a study of T cells in Graves' hyperthyroidism and ophthalmopathy. Authors of the study amplified TCR beta CDR3 regions from RNA transcripts. A set of HTBI primers served as the primers for a first-round RT-PCR of the TCR CDR3. Using its own MiXCR run on the multiplex PCR reads, TCRdb lists one record per CDR3 protein. The sample holds about 620,000 distinct CDR3 sequences; 16% are singletons and the top ten take around 4%. Study conclusions and caveats: In blood, most of the thyroid clonotypes expanded above 0.001 were also present.

With respect to this clonotype: Its target is not known. Being one base from a much bigger clone, this may be a read error.

The CDR3 is made up of 15 amino acids. This sequence joins TRBV12-3 or TRBV12-4 and TRBJ1-4; possibly TRBD1 for D (5 bases). Sequenced: blood. The TCR comes from a woman between 25 and 40 years old with Graves' hyperthyroidism. The CDR3 bases are TGTGCCAGCAGCTGGGACCTTCCAACTAATGGAAAACTGTTTTTT. Translating gives CASSWDLPTNGKLFF.